These 5 T cell receptor beta chains were sequenced from one sample in a study of regulatory T cells in long-lasting Graves disease (dated by TCRdb to 2020 to 2023). Per the publication, the time point label means: persistent/refractory GD, antithyroid drugs over 5 years with positive TRAb. For both TCR sequencing and RNA sequencing, RNA was extracted from PBMCs in TRIzol. Libraries were built with multiplex PCR. Sequenced using an Illumina HiSeq 4000. TCR beta libraries were built with iRepertoire HTBI primers and Arm-PCR amplification of CDR3 regions. TCRdb reanalyzed the raw reads on its own, using fastp at Q25 for trimming and MiXCR for clone calling, and kept in-frame beta chains. CDR3 protein sequences are deduplicated, and each keeps its most common genes and DNA. Counted in this sample were around 400,000 distinct CDR3 sequences; around 24% of them appeared once. The ten biggest clones cover approximately 26% of the sample.

This specimen was peripheral blood mononuclear cells (PBMCs), taken when the disease was refractory, from a patient treated with antithyroid drugs. Source of these receptors: a female donor with Graves disease.

This clonotype was counted between two and nine times. CDR3 bases: TGTGCCAGCAGTGCAGAGACTAGCGGGAGGGTTACCGGGGAGCTGTTTTTT. This gives the protein CASSAETSGRVTGELFF. The chain is built from TRBV2 and TRBJ2-2; 14 bases map to TRBD2. With V trimmed by 4 bases and J by 5 bases, 6 bases remained unmatched. The CDR3 covers 17 residues. The germline CDR1 and CDR2 sequences are SNHLY and FYNNEI.

There are a few counts of this clonotype. The chain uses TRBV7-2 and TRBJ1-1; D is unclear. V was shortened by 5 bases and J by 9 bases, with 10 bases between the two germline ends. The CDR3 has 11 residues. Germline V gene lookup returns CDR1 SGHTA and CDR2 FQGNSA. The CDR3 spells CASSAQHKAFF. CDR3 coding DNA: TGTGCCAGCAGCGCTCAACATAAAGCTTTCTTT.

This clonotype was counted between two and nine times. The chain employs TRBV3-1 and TRBJ1-2; weak D call: TRBD1 (6 bases). Between the trimmed V and J ends, which lost 3 bases and 5 bases, there was a span of 13 bases. CDR3 length: 14 amino acids. Germline V CDR1 and CDR2: LGHDT, YNNKEL (reference sequence). In DNA, the CDR3 is TGTGCCAGCAGCCAGGGGGACAAGGTATATGGCTACACCTTC. Translation: CASSQGDKVYGYTF. The full variable domain, in which reference TRBV3-1 and TRBJ1-2 provide the parts outside the CDR3, is DTAVSQTPKYLVTQMGNDKSIKCEQNLGHDTMYWYKQDSKKFLKIMFSYNNKELIINETVPNRFSPKSPDKAHLNLHINSLELGDSAVYFCASSQGDKVYGYTFGSGTRLTVV.

Ten or more counts support this clonotype. The rearrangement links TRBV20-1 to TRBJ1-4, with D unresolved. The CDR3 runs to 12 residues. The germline V gene encodes CDR1 DFQATT and CDR2 SNEGSKA (reference sequence). Trimming cost V 1 base and J 4 bases, with 4 bases left between them. This CDR3 reads CSARGSNEKLFF. Here the CDR3 DNA reads TGCAGTGCTAGAGGGAGTAATGAAAAACTGTTTTTT.

This clonotype was detected only a few times. The CDR3 sequence: CSASDMLANTEAFF. In nucleotides, the CDR3 is TGCAGTGCTAGCGATATGCTTGCGAACACTGAAGCTTTCTTT. This chain uses TRBV20-1 with TRBJ1-1; D gene ambiguous. Germline lookup yields CDR1 DFQATT and CDR2 SNEGSKA (reference sequence). V gave up 3 bases and J gave up 1 base, with 12 bases separating them. CDR3 length: 14 residues.